Listed below are T cell receptor beta chains from one sample, sequenced in a study of response to subunit inactivated influenza vaccine. MiXCR, run by TCRdb on the RT-PCR reads, gives a single entry per CDR3 protein. The data show some 150,000 distinct CDR3 sequences, roughly 12% seen once. The sample also formed part of further work on T cells expressing NK-cell markers.

Here the sequenced sample was CD8+ T cells sorted from PBMCs, taken 11 to 12 days after vaccination. The receptors come from a man aged 45-65 years who received an inactivated influenza vaccine. The CDR3 runs from the conserved cysteine through the conserved F or W. A D gene is named only where the DNA matches it firmly. Size is omitted from some rows. Given values are once, few, many or a class for expanded clones.

V gene: TRBV6-2/TRBV6-3
D gene: -
J gene: TRBJ1-2
clone size: few
CDR3 protein: CASSPGGVHGYTF
CDR3 DNA: TGTGCCAGCAGTCCAGGCGGGGTTCATGGCTACACCTTC

V gene: TRBV28
D gene: -
J gene: TRBJ1-1
clone size: few
CDR3 protein: CASTLRGGWNTEAFF
CDR3 DNA: TGTGCCAGCACTCTCCGAGGGGGGTGGAACACTGAAGCTTTCTTT

V gene: TRBV5-1
D gene: -
J gene: TRBJ1-1
clone size: many
CDR3 protein: CASSLSVGRLNTEAFF
CDR3 DNA: TGCGCCAGCAGCTTGTCAGTCGGGCGCTTGAACACTGAAGCTTTCTTT

V gene: TRBV6-5
D gene: -
J gene: TRBJ2-5
clone size: few
CDR3 protein: CASTPGPNQETQYF
CDR3 DNA: TGTGCCAGCACACCGGGACCGAACCAAGAGACCCAGTACTTC

V gene: TRBV18
D gene: -
J gene: TRBJ2-1
clone size: -
CDR3 protein: CASSPNNEQFF
CDR3 DNA: TGTGCCAGCTCACCAAACAATGAGCAGTTCTTC

V gene: TRBV6-2/TRBV6-3
D gene: -
J gene: TRBJ2-1
clone size: few
CDR3 protein: CASSYSMGKQFF
CDR3 DNA: TGTGCCAGCAGTTACTCGATGGGGAAGCAGTTCTTC

V gene: TRBV11-3
D gene: TRBD2
J gene: TRBJ2-2
clone size: -
CDR3 protein: CASSPRGENTGELFF
CDR3 DNA: TGTGCCAGCAGCCCACGGGGGGAGAACACCGGGGAGCTGTTTTTT

V gene: TRBV5-1
D gene: -
J gene: TRBJ2-7
clone size: -
CDR3 protein: CASSAPGGTDNYEQYF
CDR3 DNA: TGCGCCAGCAGCGCGCCGGGCGGGACGGACAACTACGAGCAGTACTTC

V gene: TRBV6-2/TRBV6-3
D gene: TRBD1
J gene: TRBJ1-1
clone size: few
CDR3 protein: CASWTGKLWATEAFF
CDR3 DNA: TGTGCCAGCTGGACAGGAAAGTTGTGGGCCACTGAAGCTTTCTTT

V gene: TRBV20-1
D gene: -
J gene: TRBJ1-4
clone size: -
CDR3 protein: CSATTNQGWGEKLFF
CDR3 DNA: TGCAGTGCTACCACAAACCAGGGGTGGGGTGAAAAACTGTTTTTT

V gene: TRBV28
D gene: -
J gene: TRBJ1-1
clone size: -
CDR3 protein: CASMDGYTEAFF
CDR3 DNA: TGTGCCAGTATGGACGGATACACTGAAGCTTTCTTT

V gene: TRBV11-2
D gene: TRBD2
J gene: TRBJ2-3
clone size: -
CDR3 protein: CASSPGLANWADTQYF
CDR3 DNA: TGTGCCAGCAGCCCAGGACTAGCGAACTGGGCAGATACGCAGTATTTT

V gene: TRBV4-3
D gene: TRBD2
J gene: TRBJ2-2
clone size: -
CDR3 protein: CASSQDWMPYSGSAGELFF
CDR3 DNA: TGCGCCAGCAGCCAAGATTGGATGCCGTACAGCGGGAGCGCCGGGGAGCTGTTTTTT

V gene: TRBV27
D gene: TRBD2
J gene: TRBJ2-3
clone size: many
CDR3 protein: CASSSGTSGGSDTQYF
CDR3 DNA: TGTGCCAGCAGTTCTGGGACTAGCGGGGGGTCAGATACGCAGTATTTT

V gene: TRBV20-1
D gene: -
J gene: TRBJ2-7
clone size: few
CDR3 protein: CSGLRESYEQYF
CDR3 DNA: TGCAGTGGCCTCCGGGAGAGCTACGAGCAGTACTTC

V gene: TRBV7-6
D gene: -
J gene: TRBJ2-3
clone size: -
CDR3 protein: CASSLIVGPDTQYF
CDR3 DNA: TGTGCCAGCAGCCTCATTGTGGGGCCTGATACGCAGTATTTT

V gene: TRBV18
D gene: -
J gene: TRBJ2-1
clone size: -
CDR3 protein: CASSGSLSSYNEQFF
CDR3 DNA: TGTGCCAGCTCCGGCTCACTTAGCTCCTACAATGAGCAGTTCTTC

V gene: TRBV28
D gene: -
J gene: TRBJ2-1
clone size: -
CDR3 protein: CASSGGEEQFF
CDR3 DNA: TGTGCCAGCAGCGGAGGCGAAGAGCAGTTCTTC

V gene: TRBV5-5
D gene: -
J gene: TRBJ1-5
clone size: many
CDR3 protein: CASSLLPGHSNQPQHF
CDR3 DNA: TGTGCCAGCAGCTTGCTCCCAGGACATAGCAATCAGCCCCAGCATTTT

V gene: TRBV29-1
D gene: -
J gene: TRBJ1-1
clone size: many
CDR3 protein: CSVPGGGEAFF
CDR3 DNA: TGCAGCGTCCCAGGAGGAGGTGAAGCTTTCTTT

V gene: TRBV28
D gene: TRBD2
J gene: TRBJ2-7
clone size: -
CDR3 protein: CASRPGLAYSYEQYF
CDR3 DNA: TGTGCCAGCAGACCGGGACTAGCGTACTCCTACGAGCAGTACTTC

V gene: TRBV6-5
D gene: -
J gene: TRBJ2-3
clone size: few
CDR3 protein: CASSYFAPEGVDTQYF
CDR3 DNA: TGTGCCAGCAGTTACTTTGCCCCGGAGGGGGTAGATACGCAGTATTTT

V gene: TRBV14
D gene: -
J gene: TRBJ1-4
clone size: many
CDR3 protein: CASSQEGSLREKLFF
CDR3 DNA: TGTGCCAGCAGCCAAGAAGGCAGTTTAAGGGAAAAACTGTTTTTT

V gene: TRBV7-9
D gene: -
J gene: TRBJ2-1
clone size: -
CDR3 protein: CASSLEAGRRNEQFF
CDR3 DNA: TGTGCCAGCAGCTTAGAAGCGGGCAGACGGAATGAGCAGTTCTTC

V gene: TRBV7-9
D gene: TRBD1
J gene: TRBJ1-2
clone size: few
CDR3 protein: CASNKGGTGNGYTF
CDR3 DNA: TGTGCCAGCAACAAAGGGGGGACAGGGAATGGCTACACCTTC

V gene: TRBV20-1
D gene: -
J gene: TRBJ2-5
clone size: -
CDR3 protein: CSARGPFRETQYF
CDR3 DNA: TGCAGTGCTAGGGGACCATTTAGGGAGACCCAGTACTTC

V gene: TRBV12-3/TRBV12-4
D gene: TRBD2
J gene: TRBJ2-1
clone size: many
CDR3 protein: CASSPAASIAGGLEFF
CDR3 DNA: TGTGCCAGCAGTCCCGCCGCTTCCATAGCGGGAGGGTTGGAGTTCTTC

V gene: TRBV5-5
D gene: -
J gene: TRBJ1-1
clone size: many
CDR3 protein: CASSLVVGALGAFF
CDR3 DNA: TGTGCCAGCAGCTTGGTAGTCGGGGCCCTCGGAGCTTTCTTT

V gene: TRBV12-3/TRBV12-4
D gene: -
J gene: TRBJ2-3
clone size: many
CDR3 protein: CASTPGQDTQYF
CDR3 DNA: TGTGCCAGCACCCCCGGACAGGATACGCAGTATTTT

V gene: TRBV12-3/TRBV12-4
D gene: -
J gene: TRBJ2-2
clone size: few
CDR3 protein: CASSSPGGRAGELFF
CDR3 DNA: TGTGCCAGCAGTTCCCCTGGGGGGAGAGCCGGGGAGCTGTTTTTT

V gene: TRBV4-2
D gene: TRBD1
J gene: TRBJ2-7
clone size: many
CDR3 protein: CASSQARTGAYEQYF
CDR3 DNA: TGTGCCAGCAGCCAAGCTCGGACAGGGGCCTACGAGCAGTACTTC

V gene: TRBV3-1
D gene: -
J gene: TRBJ2-5
clone size: many
CDR3 protein: CASSQERAKETQYF
CDR3 DNA: TGTGCCAGCAGCCAAGAGCGAGCCAAAGAGACCCAGTACTTC

V gene: TRBV27
D gene: -
J gene: TRBJ2-7
clone size: -
CDR3 protein: CASSERAGGYEQYF
CDR3 DNA: TGTGCCAGCAGTGAGAGAGCCGGAGGCTACGAGCAGTACTTC

V gene: TRBV4-1
D gene: -
J gene: TRBJ2-2
clone size: -
CDR3 protein: CASSQEDRAPVTGELFF
CDR3 DNA: TGCGCCAGCAGCCAAGAGGATAGGGCGCCGGTCACCGGGGAGCTGTTTTTT

V gene: TRBV7-9
D gene: TRBD1
J gene: TRBJ2-2
clone size: -
CDR3 protein: CAGQGAIGELFF
CDR3 DNA: TGTGCCGGCCAGGGGGCCATCGGGGAGCTGTTTTTT

V gene: TRBV29-1
D gene: -
J gene: TRBJ2-7
clone size: -
CDR3 protein: CSVVAKSYEQYF
CDR3 DNA: TGCAGCGTTGTGGCGAAAAGCTACGAGCAGTACTTC

V gene: TRBV19
D gene: -
J gene: TRBJ2-6
clone size: -
CDR3 protein: CASSIDGSGANVLTF
CDR3 DNA: TGTGCCAGTAGTATAGATGGGTCTGGGGCCAACGTCCTGACTTTC

V gene: TRBV6-2/TRBV6-3
D gene: TRBD1
J gene: TRBJ1-5
clone size: -
CDR3 protein: CASSYSPGGGNQPQHF
CDR3 DNA: TGTGCCAGCAGTTACTCCCCAGGGGGCGGTAATCAGCCCCAGCATTTT

V gene: TRBV10-3
D gene: -
J gene: TRBJ1-2
clone size: few
CDR3 protein: CAISDEGTDGYTF
CDR3 DNA: TGTGCCATCAGTGATGAGGGGACTGATGGCTACACCTTC

V gene: TRBV4-3
D gene: -
J gene: TRBJ2-1
clone size: many
CDR3 protein: CASSQPGTEYNEQFF
CDR3 DNA: TGCGCCAGCAGCCAACCCGGGACGGAATACAATGAGCAGTTCTTC

V gene: TRBV28
D gene: TRBD1
J gene: TRBJ1-2
clone size: -
CDR3 protein: CASSPSRTGGYGGYTF
CDR3 DNA: TGTGCCAGCAGTCCATCAAGGACAGGGGGATATGGTGGCTACACCTTC

V gene: TRBV5-1
D gene: -
J gene: TRBJ2-7
clone size: few
CDR3 protein: CASSLPGARYEQYF
CDR3 DNA: TGCGCCAGCAGCTTGCCGGGGGCTCGCTACGAGCAGTACTTC

V gene: TRBV2
D gene: -
J gene: TRBJ2-7
clone size: many
CDR3 protein: CASRDALTSYEQYF
CDR3 DNA: TGTGCCAGCAGGGATGCACTGACCTCCTACGAGCAGTACTTC

V gene: TRBV7-2
D gene: -
J gene: TRBJ1-1
clone size: few
CDR3 protein: CASSLSARVAGSTEAFF
CDR3 DNA: TGTGCCAGCAGCTTATCGGCCAGGGTGGCGGGTAGTACTGAAGCTTTCTTT

V gene: TRBV13
D gene: TRBD1
J gene: TRBJ2-2
clone size: -
CDR3 protein: CASSEGTGYTGELFF
CDR3 DNA: TGTGCCAGCAGCGAGGGGACAGGGTACACCGGGGAGCTGTTTTTT

V gene: TRBV11-2
D gene: -
J gene: TRBJ2-3
clone size: few
CDR3 protein: CASSLDFTGSRTQYF
CDR3 DNA: TGTGCCAGCAGCTTAGATTTTACGGGCTCCCGTACGCAGTATTTT

V gene: TRBV28
D gene: TRBD2
J gene: TRBJ2-5
clone size: -
CDR3 protein: CASSPPTSGGAAQETQYF
CDR3 DNA: TGTGCCAGCAGCCCCCCGACTAGCGGGGGGGCGGCCCAAGAGACCCAGTACTTC

V gene: TRBV27
D gene: TRBD2
J gene: TRBJ2-7
clone size: -
CDR3 protein: CASSFGTRPPYEQYF
CDR3 DNA: TGTGCCAGCAGTTTCGGGACTAGGCCTCCCTACGAGCAGTACTTC

V gene: TRBV29-1
D gene: TRBD2
J gene: TRBJ2-1
clone size: many
CDR3 protein: CSVEGGLAGYNEQFF
CDR3 DNA: TGCAGCGTTGAAGGCGGACTAGCGGGTTACAATGAGCAGTTCTTC

V gene: TRBV2
D gene: -
J gene: TRBJ1-4
clone size: few
CDR3 protein: CASLKATNEKLFF
CDR3 DNA: TGTGCCAGCTTGAAGGCGACTAATGAAAAACTGTTTTTT

V gene: TRBV7-9
D gene: -
J gene: TRBJ2-1
clone size: many
CDR3 protein: CASSTSRTMEQFF
CDR3 DNA: TGTGCCAGCAGCACGTCGAGGACAATGGAGCAGTTCTTC

V gene: TRBV24-1
D gene: -
J gene: TRBJ2-2
clone size: -
CDR3 protein: CATSENWAGNTGELFF
CDR3 DNA: TGTGCCACCAGTGAAAACTGGGCAGGGAACACCGGGGAGCTGTTTTTT

V gene: TRBV5-1
D gene: -
J gene: TRBJ2-7
clone size: -
CDR3 protein: CASSTGSGEEQYF
CDR3 DNA: TGCGCCAGCAGCACCGGCTCGGGGGAAGAGCAGTACTTC